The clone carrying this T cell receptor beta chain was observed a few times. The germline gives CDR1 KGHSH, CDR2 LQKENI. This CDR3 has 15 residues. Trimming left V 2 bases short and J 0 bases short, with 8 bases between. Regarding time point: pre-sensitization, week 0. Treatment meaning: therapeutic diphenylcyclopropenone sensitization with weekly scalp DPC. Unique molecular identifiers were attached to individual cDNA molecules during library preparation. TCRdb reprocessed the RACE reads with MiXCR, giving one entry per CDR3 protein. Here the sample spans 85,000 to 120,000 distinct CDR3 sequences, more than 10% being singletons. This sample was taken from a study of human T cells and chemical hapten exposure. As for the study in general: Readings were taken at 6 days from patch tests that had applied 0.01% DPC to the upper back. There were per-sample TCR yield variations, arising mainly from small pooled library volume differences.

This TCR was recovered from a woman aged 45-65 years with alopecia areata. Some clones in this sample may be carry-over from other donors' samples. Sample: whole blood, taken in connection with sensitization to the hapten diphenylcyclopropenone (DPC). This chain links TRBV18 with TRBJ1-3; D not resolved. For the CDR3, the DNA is TGTGCCAGCTCACCAGGTTCACCCTCTGGAAACACCATATATTTT. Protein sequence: CASSPGSPSGNTIYF.